This record concerns one TCR beta chain sequence. The target antigen is unknown. This record belongs to a study of cytomegalovirus exposure and HLA in healthy donors. Broader study findings: As a later analysis showed, a missense DCLRE1C variant was linked to trimming of TCR beta V- and J-genes. In a later analysis, HLA-associated TCR beta chains were more clonally expanded than equally common others.

13 Jbeta primers and 60 Vbeta primers were used for the PCR. Method: immunoSEQ multiplex PCR; TCRdb's copy keeps in-frame clones and lacks some. This table holds 160,000 or so clones, roughly 79% found once. CDR1 is KGHSH and CDR2 is LQKENI in the germline V gene. Trimming took off 3 bases at V and 6 bases at J, with 15 bases between the two ends. This CDR3 is 15 amino acids long. This TCR was recovered from a man in his forties or fifties in good health and CMV-seronegative. The chain couples TRBV18 to TRBJ1-5; D might be TRBD1 (5 bases). Material: PBMCs. CDR3 region: CASSPGGADGQPQHF. The CDR3 DNA reads as TGTGCCAGCTCACCGGGTGGGGCGGATGGTCAGCCCCAGCATTTT.